This TCR beta chain was identified in a study of a mutant IDH1 vaccine in newly diagnosed glioma. The study's findings and limits: Researchers report vaccine-induced immune responses in 93.3% of patients.

CDR3 length equals 15 residues. Losses at the gene ends were 4 bases for V and 2 bases for J; bases not matched to a gene: 7. The germline V gene encodes CDR1 MDHEN and CDR2 SYDVKM. About this clone: What it recognizes is unknown.

Stated time point: week 35, safety follow-up. Every single dose of the vaccine, 300 ug of mutant IDH1 20-mer peptide, came with topical imiquimod. The data were produced by immunoSEQ multiplex PCR, yet TCRdb's version contains in-frame clones alone and is incomplete. The top ten hold approximately 12% of the sample, which has just under 70,000 clones, roughly 83% seen once. V is TRBV28 and J is TRBJ2-5; 7 bases agree with TRBD1. The material was PBMCs, obtained from a glioma patient whose treatment included an IDH1 peptide vaccine. This clonotype was sampled from a man aged 18 to 30 with glioma. CDR3 coding DNA: TGTGCCAGCAGTTCAATACAGGGGAGTCAAGAGACCCAGTACTTC. Encoded protein: CASSSIQGSQETQYF.